This TCR beta chain was captured in a study of siplizumab effects on memory and regulatory T cells. Findings and caveats of the study: For mappable alloreactive CD4+ clones, the mean Treg-derived fraction was around 69% with siplizumab and roughly 26% in controls. Siplizumab significantly decreased alloreactive sequences from unstimulated CD4+ memory cells. Unstimulated subsets were the mapping target of only a minor fraction of alloreactive clones.

The CDR3 is 16 amino acids. J lost 4 bases, V lost 4 bases, and 6 bases had no gene match. Germline lookup yields CDR1 SGHRS and CDR2 YFSETQ. In this sample, this clone turned up once. Its matching antigen is unknown. Generated by immunoSEQ multiplex PCR, the TCRdb table keeps only in-frame clones and is missing some. The table shows over 100,000 clones, with just over 90% occurring only once. The receptor was isolated from a human donor in good health. V usage is TRBV5-1 and J usage is TRBJ2-3; 13 bases line up with TRBD2. Material: Tregs sorted from blood. The CDR3 reads CASSPTSGRAADTQYF. The CDR3 DNA is TGCGCCAGCAGCCCAACTAGCGGGAGGGCCGCAGATACGCAGTATTTT.